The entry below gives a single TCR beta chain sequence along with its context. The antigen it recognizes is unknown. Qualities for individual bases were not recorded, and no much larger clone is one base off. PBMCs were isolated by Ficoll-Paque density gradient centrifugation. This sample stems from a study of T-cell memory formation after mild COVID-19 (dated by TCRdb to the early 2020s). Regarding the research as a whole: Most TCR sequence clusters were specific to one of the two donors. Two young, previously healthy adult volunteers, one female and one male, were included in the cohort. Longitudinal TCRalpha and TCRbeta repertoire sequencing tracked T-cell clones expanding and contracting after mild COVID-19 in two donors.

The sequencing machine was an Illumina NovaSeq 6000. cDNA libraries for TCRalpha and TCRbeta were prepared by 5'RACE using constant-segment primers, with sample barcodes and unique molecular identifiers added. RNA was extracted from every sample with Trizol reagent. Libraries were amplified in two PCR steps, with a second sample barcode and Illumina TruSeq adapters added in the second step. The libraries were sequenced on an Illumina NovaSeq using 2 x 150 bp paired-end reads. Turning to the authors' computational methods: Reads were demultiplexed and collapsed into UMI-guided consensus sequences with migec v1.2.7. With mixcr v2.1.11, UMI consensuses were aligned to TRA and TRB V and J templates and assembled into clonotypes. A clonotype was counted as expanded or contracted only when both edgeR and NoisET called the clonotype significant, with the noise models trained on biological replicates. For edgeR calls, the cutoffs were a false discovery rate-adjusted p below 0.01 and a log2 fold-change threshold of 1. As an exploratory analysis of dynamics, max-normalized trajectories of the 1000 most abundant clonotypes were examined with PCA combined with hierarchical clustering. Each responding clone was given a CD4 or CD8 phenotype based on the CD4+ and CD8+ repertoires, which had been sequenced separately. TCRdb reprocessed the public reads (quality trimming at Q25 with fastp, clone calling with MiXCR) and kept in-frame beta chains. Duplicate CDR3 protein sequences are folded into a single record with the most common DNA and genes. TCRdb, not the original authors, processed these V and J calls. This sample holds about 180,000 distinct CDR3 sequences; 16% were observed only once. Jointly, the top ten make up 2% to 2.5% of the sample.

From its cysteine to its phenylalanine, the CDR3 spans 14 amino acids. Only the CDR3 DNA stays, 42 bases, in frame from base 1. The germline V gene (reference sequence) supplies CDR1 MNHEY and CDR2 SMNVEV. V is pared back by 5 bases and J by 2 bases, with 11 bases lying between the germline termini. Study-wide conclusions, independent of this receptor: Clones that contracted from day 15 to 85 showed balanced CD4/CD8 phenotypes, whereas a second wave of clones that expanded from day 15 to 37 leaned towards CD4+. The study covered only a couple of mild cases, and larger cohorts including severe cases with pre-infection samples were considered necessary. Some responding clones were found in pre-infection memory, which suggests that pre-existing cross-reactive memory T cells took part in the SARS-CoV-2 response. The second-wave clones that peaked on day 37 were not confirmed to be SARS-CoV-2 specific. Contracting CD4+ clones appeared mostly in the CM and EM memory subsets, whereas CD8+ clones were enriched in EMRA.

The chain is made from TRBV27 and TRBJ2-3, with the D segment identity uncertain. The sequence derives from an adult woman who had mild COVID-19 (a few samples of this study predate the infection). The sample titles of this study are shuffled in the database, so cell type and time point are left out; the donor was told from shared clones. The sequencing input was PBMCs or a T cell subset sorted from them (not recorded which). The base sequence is TGTGCCAGCAGTAGACAAACGGTCACAGATACGCAGTATTTT. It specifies CASSRQTVTDTQYF.